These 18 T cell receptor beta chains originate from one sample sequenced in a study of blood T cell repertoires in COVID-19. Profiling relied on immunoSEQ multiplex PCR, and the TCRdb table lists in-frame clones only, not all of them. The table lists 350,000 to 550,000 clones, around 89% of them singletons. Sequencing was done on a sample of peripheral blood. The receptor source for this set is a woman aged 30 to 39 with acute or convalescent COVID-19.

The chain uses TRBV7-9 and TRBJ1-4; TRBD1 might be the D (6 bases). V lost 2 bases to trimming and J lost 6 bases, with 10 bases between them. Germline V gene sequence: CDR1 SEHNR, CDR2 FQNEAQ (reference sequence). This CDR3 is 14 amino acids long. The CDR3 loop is CASSLYYRDEKLFF. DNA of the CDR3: TGTGCCAGCAGCTTATACTACAGGGATGAAAAACTGTTTTTT.

CDR3: CASSPGGGQGYYEQYF. The CDR3 DNA sequence: TGTGCCAGCAGCCCGGGGGGAGGGCAGGGATACTACGAGCAGTACTTC. The chain is built from TRBV7-6 and TRBJ2-7; 7 nucleotides align to TRBD2. The V gene's germline CDR1 is SGHVS and CDR2 FNYEAQ. The CDR3 loop spans 16 amino acids. Trimming removed 5 bases from V and 3 bases from J; junction bases left unmatched: 13.

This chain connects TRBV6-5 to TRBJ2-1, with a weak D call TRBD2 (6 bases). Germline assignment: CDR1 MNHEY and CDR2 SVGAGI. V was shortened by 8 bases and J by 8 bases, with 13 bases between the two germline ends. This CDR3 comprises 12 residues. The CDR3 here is CASRISGDEQFF. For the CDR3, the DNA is TGTGCCAGCCGCATTAGCGGCGATGAGCAGTTCTTC.

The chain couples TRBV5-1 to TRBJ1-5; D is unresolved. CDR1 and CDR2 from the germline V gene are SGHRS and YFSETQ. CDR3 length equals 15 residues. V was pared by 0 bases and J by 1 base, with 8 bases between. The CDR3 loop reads CASSLAGQSNQPQHF. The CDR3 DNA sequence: TGCGCCAGCAGCTTGGCGGGTCAGAGCAATCAGCCCCAGCATTTT.

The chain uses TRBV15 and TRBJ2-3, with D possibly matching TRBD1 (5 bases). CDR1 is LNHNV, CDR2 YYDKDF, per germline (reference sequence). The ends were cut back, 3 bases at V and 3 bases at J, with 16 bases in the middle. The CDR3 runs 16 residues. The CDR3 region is CATSSQEAGLTDTQYF. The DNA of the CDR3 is TGTGCCACCAGCAGCCAAGAAGCAGGGCTGACAGATACGCAGTATTTT.

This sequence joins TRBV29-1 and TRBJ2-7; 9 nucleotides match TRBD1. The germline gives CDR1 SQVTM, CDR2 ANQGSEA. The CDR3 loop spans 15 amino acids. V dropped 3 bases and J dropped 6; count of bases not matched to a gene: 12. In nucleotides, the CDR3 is TGCAGCGTTGATCTCCTTTCGGGACAGGGTATCGAGCAGTACTTC. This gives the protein CSVDLLSGQGIEQYF.

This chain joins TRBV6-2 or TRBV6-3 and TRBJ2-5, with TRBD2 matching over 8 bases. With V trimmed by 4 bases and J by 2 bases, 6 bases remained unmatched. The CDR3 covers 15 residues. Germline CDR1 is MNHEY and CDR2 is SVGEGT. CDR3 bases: TGTGCCAGCAGTTGGGCTAGCGGGCCGCAAGAGACCCAGTACTTC. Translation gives CASSWASGPQETQYF.

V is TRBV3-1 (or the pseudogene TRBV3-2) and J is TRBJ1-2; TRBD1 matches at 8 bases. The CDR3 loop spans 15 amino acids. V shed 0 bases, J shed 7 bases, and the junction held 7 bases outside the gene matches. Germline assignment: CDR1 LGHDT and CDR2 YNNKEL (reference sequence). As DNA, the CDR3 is TGTGCCAGCAGCCAAGATGCGGGCAGGGGGCTTGGCTACACCTTC. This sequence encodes CASSQDAGRGLGYTF.

The CDR3 sequence: CASSSGIFSEQYF. The CDR3, as DNA: TGTGCCAGCTCTTCAGGGATCTTTTCCGAGCAGTACTTC. The genes are TRBV9 and TRBJ2-7, with D maybe TRBD1 (5 bases). The ends were cut back, 7 bases at V and 6 bases at J, with 17 bases in the middle. CDR1 and CDR2 (germline): SGDLS, YYNGEE. This CDR3 spans 13 amino acids.

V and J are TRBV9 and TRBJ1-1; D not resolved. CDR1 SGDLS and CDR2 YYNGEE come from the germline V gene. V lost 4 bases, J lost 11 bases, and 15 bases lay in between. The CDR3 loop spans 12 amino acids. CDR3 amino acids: CASSPIDPQAFF. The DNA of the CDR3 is TGTGCCAGCAGCCCCATTGATCCCCAGGCTTTCTTT.

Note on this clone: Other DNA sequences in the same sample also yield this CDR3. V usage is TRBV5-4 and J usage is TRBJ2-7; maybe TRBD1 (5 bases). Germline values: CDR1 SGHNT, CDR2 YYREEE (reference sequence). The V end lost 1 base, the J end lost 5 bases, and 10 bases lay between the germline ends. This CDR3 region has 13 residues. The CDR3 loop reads CASSLTGANEQYF. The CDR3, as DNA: TGTGCCAGCAGCTTGACTGGGGCGAACGAGCAGTACTTC.

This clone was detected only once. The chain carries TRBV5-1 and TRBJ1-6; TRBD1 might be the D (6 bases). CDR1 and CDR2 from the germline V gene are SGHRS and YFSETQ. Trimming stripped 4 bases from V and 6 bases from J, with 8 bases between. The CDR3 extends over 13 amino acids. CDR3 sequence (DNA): TGCGCCAGCAGCCCGGACAGTAATTCACCCCTCCACTTT. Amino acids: CASSPDSNSPLHF. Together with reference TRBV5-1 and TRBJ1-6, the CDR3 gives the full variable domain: KAGVTQTPRYLIKTRGQQVTLSCSPISGHRSVSWYQQTPGQGLQFLFEYFSETQRNKGNFPGRFSGRQFSNSRSEMNVSTLELGDSALYLCASSPDSNSPLHFGNGTRLTVT.

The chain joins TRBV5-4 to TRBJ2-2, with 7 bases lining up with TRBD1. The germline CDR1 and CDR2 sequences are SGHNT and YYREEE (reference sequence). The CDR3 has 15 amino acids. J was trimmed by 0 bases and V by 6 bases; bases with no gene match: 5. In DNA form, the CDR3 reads TGTGCCAGCAACGAAGGGGGCGCGAACACCGGGGAGCTGTTTTTT. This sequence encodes CASNEGGANTGELFF.

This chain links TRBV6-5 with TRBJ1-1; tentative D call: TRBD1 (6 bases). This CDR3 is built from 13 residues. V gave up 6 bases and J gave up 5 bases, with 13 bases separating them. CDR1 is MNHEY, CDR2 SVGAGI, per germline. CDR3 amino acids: CASRRPGETEAFF. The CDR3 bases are TGTGCCAGCAGACGACCAGGGGAAACTGAAGCTTTCTTT.

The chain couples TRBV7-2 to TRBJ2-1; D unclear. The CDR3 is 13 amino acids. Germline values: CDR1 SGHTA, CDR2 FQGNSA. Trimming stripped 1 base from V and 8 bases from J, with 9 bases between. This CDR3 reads CASSLGFRDEQFF. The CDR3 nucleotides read TGTGCCAGCAGCTTAGGTTTTCGAGATGAGCAGTTCTTC.

The CDR3 protein is CASSSTTGTGATEAFF. CDR3 coding DNA: TGCGCCAGCAGCTCCACGACCGGGACAGGGGCCACTGAAGCTTTCTTT. The rearrangement links TRBV5-1 to TRBJ1-1; TRBD1 aligns across 10 bases. This CDR3 spans 16 amino acids. Trimming cost V 3 bases and J 4 bases; bases outside gene matches: 9. Per germline, CDR1 SGHRS and CDR2 YFSETQ.

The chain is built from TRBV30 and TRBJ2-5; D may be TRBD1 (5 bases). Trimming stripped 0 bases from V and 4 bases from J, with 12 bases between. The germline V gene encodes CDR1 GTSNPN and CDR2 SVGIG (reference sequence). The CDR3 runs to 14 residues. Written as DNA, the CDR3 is TGTGCCTGGAGTGTCGTGCAGGGTCGAGAGACCCAGTACTTC. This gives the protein CAWSVVQGRETQYF.

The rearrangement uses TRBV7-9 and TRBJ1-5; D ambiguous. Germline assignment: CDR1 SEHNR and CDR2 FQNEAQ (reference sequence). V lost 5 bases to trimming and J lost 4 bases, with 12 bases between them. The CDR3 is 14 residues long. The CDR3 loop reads CASSPPGSNQPQHF. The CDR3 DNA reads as TGTGCCAGCAGCCCCCCTGGGAGTAATCAGCCCCAGCATTTT. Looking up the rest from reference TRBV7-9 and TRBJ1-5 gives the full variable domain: DTGVSQNPRHKITKRGQNVTFRCDPISEHNRLYWYRQTLGQGPEFLTYFQNEAQLEKSRLLSDRFSAERPKGSFSTLEIQRTEQGDSAMYLCASSPPGSNQPQHFGDGTRLSIL.